This TCR beta chain was captured by sequencing in a study of metastatic and nonmetastatic thyroid tumors. Overall study: Malignant and benign thyroid patients had repertoires compared in peripheral blood and tumor or nodule tissue. Study conclusions and caveats: Reports indicated that malignant thyroid tumors showed significantly higher TCR beta diversity than benign nodules did, in blood and tumor.

Not a single patient had been given any form of treatment at any point before undergoing thyroid surgery. This clone came up many times. What it recognizes is unknown. V gave up 8 bases and J gave up 3 bases, with 8 bases separating them. This CDR3 comprises 11 residues. Germline CDR1 reads SGHTA; CDR2 reads FQGTGA. Original analysis: The distant-metastasis classifier for papillary thyroid cancer was built from CDR3 differences across clinicopathological groups. TCRdb re-analyzed the PCR reads through MiXCR. The V and J calls, along with clone size, are taken from TCRdb and not from the paper's own processing. Of roughly 50,000 clones in the sample, approximately 24% were seen once.

The J gene is TRBJ2-7, the V gene TRBV7-3; maybe TRBD2 (5 bases). The sequenced material came from blood. This receptor was identified in a male donor with papillary thyroid cancer or a benign thyroid nodule (not recorded which). Some clones in this sample may be carry-over from other donors' samples. CDR3 in amino acids: CASADCYEQYF. CDR3 in DNA: TGTGCCAGCGCGGACTGCTACGAGCAGTACTTC.